Detailed here is one T cell receptor beta chain. The PCR employed 60 Vbeta primers together with 13 Jbeta primers. Here immunoSEQ multiplex PCR was the method, and the copy in TCRdb shows in-frame clones only, minus some. The sample contains approximately 210,000 clones, about 90% of which appear only once. This CDR3 contains 15 residues. This sample was included in a study of cytomegalovirus exposure and HLA in healthy donors. The chain recombines TRBV21-1 with TRBJ2-3; TRBD2, as called in the table, went unchecked against the DNA. TRBV21-1 constitutes a pseudogene. This sequence originates from a man aged 25-40 years in good health and CMV-seronegative. Sequenced sample: PBMCs. The CDR3: CASSWTSGGTDTQYF. In nucleotides, the CDR3 is TGTGCCAGCAGCTGGACTAGCGGGGGCACAGATACGCAGTATTTT.